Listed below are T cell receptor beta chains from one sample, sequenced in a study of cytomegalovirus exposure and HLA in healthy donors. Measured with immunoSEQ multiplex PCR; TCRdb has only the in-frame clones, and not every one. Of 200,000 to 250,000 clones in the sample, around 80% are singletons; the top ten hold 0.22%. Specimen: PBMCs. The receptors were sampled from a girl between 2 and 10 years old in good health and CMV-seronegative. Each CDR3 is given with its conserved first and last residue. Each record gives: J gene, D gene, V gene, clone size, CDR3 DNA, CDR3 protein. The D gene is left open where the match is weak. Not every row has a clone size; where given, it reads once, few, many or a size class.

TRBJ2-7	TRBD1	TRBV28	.	TGTGCCAGCAGTTTGACAGGGGGCTTCTACGAGCAGTACTTC	CASSLTGGFYEQYF
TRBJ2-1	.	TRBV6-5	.	TGTGCCAGCAGTTACTCCCCAAAGAGCTCCTACAATGAGCAGTTCTTC	CASSYSPKSSYNEQFF
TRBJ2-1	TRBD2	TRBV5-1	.	TGCGCCAGCAGCAAAACAAGCGGGAAGGGAAATGAGCAGTTCTTC	CASSKTSGKGNEQFF
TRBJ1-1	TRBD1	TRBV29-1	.	TGCAGCGCGGAGGGGGCGCAGAACCGGGCTTTCTTT	CSAEGAQNRAFF
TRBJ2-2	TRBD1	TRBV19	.	TGTGCCAGTACCCCAGGACAGGGGAGGGGTCACACCGGGGAGCTGTTTTTT	CASTPGQGRGHTGELFF
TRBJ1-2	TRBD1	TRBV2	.	TGTGCCAGCAGTGTAGACAGGGTGGCTAACTATGGCTACACCTTC	CASSVDRVANYGYTF
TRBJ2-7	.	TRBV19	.	TGTGCCAGTAGTAGTACGGAGTCCTACGAGCAGTACTTC	CASSSTESYEQYF
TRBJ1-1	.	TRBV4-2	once	TGTGCCAGCAGCCAAGATGCCGGGTCGAACACTGAAGCTTTCTTT	CASSQDAGSNTEAFF
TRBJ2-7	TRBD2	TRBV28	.	TGTGCCAGCAGTTTGGGGGGGGACCCCTACGAGCAGTACTTC	CASSLGGDPYEQYF
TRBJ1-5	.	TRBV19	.	TGTGCCAGTAACAGCGCGGGGACCTGGGATCAGCCCCAGCATTTT	CASNSAGTWDQPQHF
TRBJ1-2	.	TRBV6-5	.	TGTGCCAGCCGCACTAGGACGGAGAACTATGGCTACACCTTC	CASRTRTENYGYTF
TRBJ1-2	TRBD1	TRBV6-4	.	TGTGCCAGCAGCCTACCGGGACAGGCTTTTAACTATGGCTACACCTTC	CASSLPGQAFNYGYTF
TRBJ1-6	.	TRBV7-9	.	TGTGCCAGCAGCTTAGCGGGGAGGGGGAATTCACCCCTCCACTTT	CASSLAGRGNSPLHF
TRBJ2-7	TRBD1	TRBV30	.	TGTGCCATCGGGACAGGGCTACGCTACGAGCAGTACTTC	CAIGTGLRYEQYF
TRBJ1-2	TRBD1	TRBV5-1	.	TGCGCCAGCAGCCGAGACAGGGAATATGGCTACACCTTC	CASSRDREYGYTF
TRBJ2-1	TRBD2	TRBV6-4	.	TGTGCCAGCAGTGACCTTAGGACAGGGGGACATACTAGCGGGAGGTACAATGAGCAGTTCTTC	CASSDLRTGGHTSGRYNEQFF
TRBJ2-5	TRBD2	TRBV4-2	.	TGTGCCAGCAGCCAAGATCCGACTAGCGGAAAAGAGACCCAGTACTTC	CASSQDPTSGKETQYF
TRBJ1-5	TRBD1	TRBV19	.	TGTGCCAGTGGACAGGGGGCGTTTCAGCCCCAGCATTTT	CASGQGAFQPQHF
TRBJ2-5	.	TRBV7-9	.	TGTGCCAGCAGCCTATCGATCCGGGAGACCCAGTACTTC	CASSLSIRETQYF
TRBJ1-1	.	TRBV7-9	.	TGTGCCAGCAGCCCAGCCATACCGCAGGGCACTGAAGCTTTCTTT	CASSPAIPQGTEAFF
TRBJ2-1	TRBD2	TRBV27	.	TGTGCCAGCAGTCCCCCCCGGCTAGCGGGGGGCGACAATGAGCAGTTCTTC	CASSPPRLAGGDNEQFF
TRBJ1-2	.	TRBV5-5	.	TGTGCCAGCAGCTTGGCACAGAACTATGGCTACACCTTC	CASSLAQNYGYTF
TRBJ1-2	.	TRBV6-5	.	TGTGCCAGCAGTTACTACCACGGCGGAGGATATGGCTACACCTTC	CASSYYHGGGYGYTF
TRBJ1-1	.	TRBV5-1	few	TGCGCCAGCAGCAGCGGGAACACTGAAGCTTTCTTT	CASSSGNTEAFF
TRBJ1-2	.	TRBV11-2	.	TGTGCCAGCAGCTCGCCAACAGAGATATCCTATGGCTACACCTTC	CASSSPTEISYGYTF
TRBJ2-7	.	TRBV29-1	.	TGCAGCGTTGAAGTCCCAGCGTCCTACGAGCAGTACTTC	CSVEVPASYEQYF
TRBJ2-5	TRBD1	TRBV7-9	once	TGTTCCAGCGCCGGATGGGACAGCGCCACTGGTGAGACCCAGTACTTC	CSSAGWDSATGETQYF
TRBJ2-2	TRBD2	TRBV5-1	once	TGCGCCAGCAGCTCGGGACTAGCGGGGGGAACGAGTACCGGGGAGCTGTTTTTT	CASSSGLAGGTSTGELFF
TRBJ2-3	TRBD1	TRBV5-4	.	TGTGCCAGCAGCACCGGACAGGGGAACACAGATACGCAGTATTTT	CASSTGQGNTDTQYF
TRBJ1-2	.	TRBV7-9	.	TGTGCCAGCAGCCCTGGACTCATGTACTATGGCTACACCTTC	CASSPGLMYYGYTF
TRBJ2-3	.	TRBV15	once	TGTGCCGGATCTAGGGGGAGGGGCACAGATACGCAGTATTTT	CAGSRGRGTDTQYF